One TCR beta chain is described in this entry. Method: immunoSEQ multiplex PCR; TCRdb's copy keeps in-frame clones and lacks some. Here the sample spans more than 20,000 clones, about four fifths being singletons. The data were taken from a study of lymphopenia after photon versus proton radiotherapy. The germline CDR1 and CDR2 sequences are LNHDA and SQIVND (reference sequence). This CDR3 is built from 16 residues. The V segment lost 9 bases and the J segment 6 bases; nucleotides outside the gene matches: 19. The genes are TRBV19 and TRBJ2-5, with 7 positions matching TRBD1. This material consisted of peripheral blood, taken from a patient treated with photon-based radiotherapy. The sequence was obtained from a woman aged 45 to 65 with pancreatic cancer. The CDR3, as DNA: TGTGCCAGCTCGACAGGGAAAGGGGGACCCGCCCAGACCCAGTACTTC. It yields the protein CASSTGKGGPAQTQYF.